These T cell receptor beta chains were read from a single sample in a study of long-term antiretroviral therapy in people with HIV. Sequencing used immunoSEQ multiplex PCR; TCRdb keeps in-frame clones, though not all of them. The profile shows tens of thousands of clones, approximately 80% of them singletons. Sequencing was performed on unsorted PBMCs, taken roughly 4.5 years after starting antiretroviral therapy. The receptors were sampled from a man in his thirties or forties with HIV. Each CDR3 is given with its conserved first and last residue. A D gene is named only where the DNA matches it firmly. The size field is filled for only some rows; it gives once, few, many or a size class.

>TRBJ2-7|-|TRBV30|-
CAWSTYRAGEQYF
TGTGCCTGGAGTACCTACAGGGCCGGCGAGCAGTACTTC
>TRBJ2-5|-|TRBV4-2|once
CASSQGHKETQYF
TGTGCCAGCAGCCAGGGACATAAAGAGACCCAGTACTTC
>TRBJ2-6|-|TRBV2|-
CASRGGTGPSGANVLTF
TGTGCCAGCAGGGGGGGGACAGGCCCCTCTGGGGCCAACGTCCTGACTTTC
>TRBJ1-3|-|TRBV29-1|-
CSAGGFSGNTIYF
TGCAGCGCTGGGGGGTTTTCTGGAAACACCATATATTTT
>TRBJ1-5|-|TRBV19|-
CASSTRVWQPQHF
TGTGCCAGTAGTACCAGGGTTTGGCAGCCCCAGCATTTT
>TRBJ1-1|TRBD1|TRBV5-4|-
CASSLKLGTEMNTEAFF
TGTGCCAGCAGCTTGAAGCTAGGGACAGAGATGAACACTGAAGCTTTCTTT
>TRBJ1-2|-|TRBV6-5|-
CASSYGLSPRSSYTF
TGTGCCAGCAGTTACGGACTGAGTCCCCGGAGTAGCTACACCTTC
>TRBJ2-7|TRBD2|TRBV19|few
CASSIVGLAGDRYF
TGTGCCAGTAGTATAGTTGGACTAGCGGGAGATCGGTACTTC
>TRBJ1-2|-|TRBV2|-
CASRRGSTNYGYTF
TGTGCCAGCAGGCGGGGCAGTACTAACTATGGCTACACCTTC
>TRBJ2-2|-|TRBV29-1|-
CSGGMSGELFF
TGCAGCGGGGGCATGAGCGGGGAGCTGTTTTTT
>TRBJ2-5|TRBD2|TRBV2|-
CASRKWTSGGRIETQYF
TGTGCCAGCAGGAAATGGACTAGCGGGGGGCGGATAGAGACCCAGTACTTC
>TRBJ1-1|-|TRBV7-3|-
CASSLLPGDEDTEAFF
TGTGCCAGCAGCTTACTCCCCGGGGACGAGGACACTGAAGCTTTCTTT
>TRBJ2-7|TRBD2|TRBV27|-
CASRGLAFSYEQYF
TGTGCCAGCAGAGGACTAGCCTTCTCCTACGAGCAGTACTTC
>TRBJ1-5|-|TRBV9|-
CASSVVNQGIGVQPQHF
TGTGCCAGCAGCGTAGTAAATCAGGGGATTGGGGTTCAGCCCCAGCATTTT
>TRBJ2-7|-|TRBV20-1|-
CSVPTRGEQYF
TGCAGTGTCCCTACCCGGGGGGAGCAGTACTTC
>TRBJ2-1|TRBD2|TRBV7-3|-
CASSLVAGGIYNEQFF
TGTGCCAGCAGCTTAGTAGCGGGAGGGATCTACAATGAGCAGTTCTTC
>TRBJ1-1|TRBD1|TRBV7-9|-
CASSRPGQGATEAFF
TGTGCCAGCAGCCGCCCCGGGCAGGGGGCAACTGAAGCTTTCTTT
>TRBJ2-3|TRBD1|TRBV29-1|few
CSVAGGRDTQYF
TGCAGCGTGGCAGGGGGCAGAGATACGCAGTATTTT
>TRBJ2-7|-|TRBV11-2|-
CASSLNRPPGEQYF
TGTGCCAGCAGCTTAAACCGGCCTCCGGGAGAGCAGTACTTC
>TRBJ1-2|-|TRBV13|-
CASSPTDRNYGYTF
TGTGCCAGCAGCCCTACGGACAGAAACTATGGCTACACCTTC
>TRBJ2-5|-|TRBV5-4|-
CASSLGWQETQYF
TGTGCCAGCAGCTTGGGGTGGCAAGAGACCCAGTACTTC
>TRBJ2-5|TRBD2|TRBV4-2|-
CASSQGSSGGAGETQYF
TGTGCCAGCAGCCAGGGCTCTAGCGGGGGGGCCGGAGAGACCCAGTACTTC
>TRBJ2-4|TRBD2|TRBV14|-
CASSQTSGAAKNIQYF
TGTGCCAGCAGCCAGACTAGCGGGGCGGCCAAAAACATTCAGTACTTC
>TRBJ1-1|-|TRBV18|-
CASSPRQGGTEAFF
TGTGCCAGCTCACCACGACAAGGGGGGACTGAAGCTTTCTTT
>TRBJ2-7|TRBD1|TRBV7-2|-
CASSVRTGSTYEQYF
TGTGCCAGCAGCGTCCGGACAGGGTCAACCTACGAGCAGTACTTC
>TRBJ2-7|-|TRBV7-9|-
CASSSPGNYEQYF
TGTGCCAGCAGCTCCCCGGGTAATTACGAGCAGTACTTC
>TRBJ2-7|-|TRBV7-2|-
CASSLGRGNEQYF
TGTGCCAGCAGCTTAGGCAGGGGAAACGAGCAGTACTTC
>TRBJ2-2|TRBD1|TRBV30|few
CAWTGGAPRTGELFF
TGTGCCTGGACAGGGGGCGCCCCAAGGACCGGGGAGCTGTTTTTT
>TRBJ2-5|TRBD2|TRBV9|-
CASSVGPAGEQETQYF
TGTGCCAGCAGCGTAGGGCCAGCGGGGGAACAAGAGACCCAGTACTTC
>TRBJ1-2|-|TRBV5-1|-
CASGYYDSRGYTF
TGCGCCAGCGGTTACTACGACTCTCGTGGCTACACCTTC
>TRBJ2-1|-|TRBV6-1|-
CASSRGFANNEQFF
TGTGCCAGCAGCAGGGGTTTCGCTAACAATGAGCAGTTCTTC
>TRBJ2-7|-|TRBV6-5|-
CASSPLGGVEYF
TGTGCCAGCAGCCCCCTAGGGGGGGTAGAGTACTTC
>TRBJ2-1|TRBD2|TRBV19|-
CASSPPSGYNEQFF
TGTGCCAGTAGTCCCCCTAGCGGGTACAATGAGCAGTTCTTC
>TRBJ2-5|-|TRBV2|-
CASSVGETQYF
TGTGCCAGCAGTGTGGGGGAGACCCAGTACTTC
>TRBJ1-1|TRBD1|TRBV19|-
CASSTGQGYTEAFF
TGTGCCAGTAGTACTGGACAGGGGTACACTGAAGCTTTCTTT
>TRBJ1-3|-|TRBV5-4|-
CASSFGGGNRGNTIYF
TGTGCCAGCAGCTTCGGGGGGGGCAATAGAGGAAACACCATATATTTT
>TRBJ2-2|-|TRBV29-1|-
CSAPAGANTGELFF
TGCAGCGCCCCTGCAGGGGCGAACACCGGGGAGCTGTTTTTT
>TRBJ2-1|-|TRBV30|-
CAWSSGHLNEQFF
TGTGCCTGGAGTTCCGGGCACTTGAATGAGCAGTTCTTC
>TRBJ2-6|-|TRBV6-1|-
CASSEESSGANVLTF
TGTGCCAGCAGTGAAGAGTCGTCCGGGGCCAACGTCCTGACTTTC
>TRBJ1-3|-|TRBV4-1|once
CASSLGFSGNTIYF
TGCGCCAGCAGCCTTGGCTTCTCTGGAAACACCATATATTTT
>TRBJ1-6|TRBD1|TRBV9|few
CASSPTGTEINSPLHF
TGTGCCAGCAGTCCGACGGGGACAGAGATTAATTCACCCCTCCACTTT
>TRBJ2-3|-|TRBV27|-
CASSPGTGITDTQYF
TGTGCCAGCAGCCCCGGGACTGGGATCACAGATACGCAGTATTTT
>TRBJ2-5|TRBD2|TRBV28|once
CASSIRLAGGKETQYF
TGTGCCAGCAGTATCCGACTAGCGGGAGGCAAAGAGACCCAGTACTTC
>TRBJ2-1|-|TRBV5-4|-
CASSLDYGSYNEQFF
TGTGCCAGCAGCTTGGACTACGGCTCCTACAATGAGCAGTTCTTC
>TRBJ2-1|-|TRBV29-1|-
CSVDHPGLHNEQFF
TGCAGCGTTGACCATCCAGGGCTCCACAATGAGCAGTTCTTC
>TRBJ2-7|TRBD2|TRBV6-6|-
CASSYGGRGAEQYF
TGTGCCAGCAGTTATGGCGGGAGGGGTGCCGAGCAGTACTTC
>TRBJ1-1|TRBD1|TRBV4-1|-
CASSPYAGTGNTEAFF
TGCGCCAGCAGCCCGTACGCTGGGACAGGGAACACTGAAGCTTTCTTT
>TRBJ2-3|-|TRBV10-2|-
CASSGTYSTDTQYF
TGCGCCAGCAGTGGCACCTATAGCACAGATACGCAGTATTTT
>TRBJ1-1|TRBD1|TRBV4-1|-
CASSQDRGRGPNTEAFF
TGCGCCAGCAGCCAAGACCGGGGCAGGGGGCCGAACACTGAAGCTTTCTTT
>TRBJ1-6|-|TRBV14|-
CASSQDPPGNNSPLHF
TGTGCCAGCAGCCAAGATCCGCCGGGTAATAATTCACCCCTCCACTTT
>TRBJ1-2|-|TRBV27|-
CASSPTGNYGYTF
TGTGCCAGCAGTCCAACAGGGAACTATGGCTACACCTTC
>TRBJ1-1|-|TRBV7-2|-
CASSLETYTEAFF
TGTGCCAGCAGCCTAGAGACTTACACTGAAGCTTTCTTT
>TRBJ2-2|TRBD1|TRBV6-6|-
CASRRTGANTGELFF
TGTGCCAGCAGGAGGACAGGGGCTAACACCGGGGAGCTGTTTTTT
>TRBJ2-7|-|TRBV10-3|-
CAISESDRTLF
TGTGCCATCAGTGAGTCGGACCGAACACTGTTC